Presented here are 27 T cell receptor beta chains from one specimen sequenced in a study of cytomegalovirus exposure and HLA in healthy donors. In the PCR, 60 Vbeta and 13 Jbeta primers were used. TCRdb's copy holds only in-frame clones and misses some; the assay was immunoSEQ multiplex PCR. The table has some 60,000 clones, 65% to 80% seen once. The sequencing input was PBMCs. The origin of the receptors is a woman aged 25 to 39 in good health and CMV-seronegative.

This clone is a singleton in its sample. V usage is TRBV6-6 and J usage is TRBJ2-4; D gene ambiguous. CDR3 length: 12 amino acids. Germline V gene sequence: CDR1 MNHNY, CDR2 SVGAGI (reference sequence). Trimming left V 11 bases short and J 0 bases short, with 8 bases between. CDR3: CAVSLAKNIQYF. DNA for the CDR3: TGTGCCGTATCACTAGCCAAAAACATTCAGTACTTC.

The V and J genes are TRBV5-4 and TRBJ2-4, with 7 nucleotides matching TRBD1. The length of the CDR3 is 13 residues. The germline gives CDR1 SGHNT, CDR2 YYREEE (reference sequence). J lost 4 bases, V lost 3 bases, and 1 base had no gene match. The CDR3 nucleotides are TGTGCCAGCAGCTCGGGACAGAAAAACATTCAGTACTTC. This gives the protein CASSSGQKNIQYF.

The table lists this clone with a count of one. The rearrangement uses TRBV5-4 and TRBJ2-4, with 10 bases lining up with TRBD1. From germline, CDR1 is SGHNT and CDR2 YYREEE (reference sequence). CDR3 length: 18 amino acids. The trim removed 2 bases at V and 10 bases at J, leaving 18 bases unmatched. CDR3 sequence: CASSFFGTGERSLRIQYF. In DNA form, the CDR3 reads TGTGCCAGCAGCTTTTTCGGGACAGGGGAACGAAGCCTGAGGATTCAGTACTTC.

The chain couples TRBV6-5 to TRBJ2-2; 7 bases match TRBD1. The CDR3 has 15 amino acids. V lost 9 bases, J lost 2 bases, and 9 bases stayed unmatched. Per germline, CDR1 MNHEY and CDR2 SVGAGI. CDR3 nucleotides: TGTGCCAGTATATCCGGGACAGTTAACACCGGGGAGCTGTTTTTT. It encodes CASISGTVNTGELFF.

The rearrangement links TRBV28 to TRBJ2-2, with TRBD2 matching 13 bases. V was clipped by 6 bases and J by 1 base; unmatched bases: 11. CDR3 length: 19 amino acids. Germline V gene lookup returns CDR1 MDHEN and CDR2 SYDVKM. The CDR3 DNA reads as TGTGCCAGCAGCCCCGGGACGGGACTAGCGGGACTGAACACCGGGGAGCTGTTTTTT. Its translation: CASSPGTGLAGLNTGELFF.

The chain couples TRBV6-1 to TRBJ2-7; D is possibly TRBD1 (6 bases). V shed 6 bases and J shed 1 base, with 16 bases lying between them. Germline values: CDR1 MNHNS, CDR2 SASEGT. The CDR3 sequence is 15 residues long. CDR3 loop: CASSLTGSPSYEQYV. DNA of the CDR3: TGTGCCAGCAGCTTAACAGGGTCCCCTTCCTACGAGCAGTACGTC.

This chain joins TRBV28 and TRBJ2-7; no firm D call. Germline values: CDR1 MDHEN, CDR2 SYDVKM. This CDR3 contains 15 residues. The V end lost 6 bases, the J end lost 0 bases, and 15 bases lay between the germline ends. For the CDR3, the DNA is TGTGCCAGCAGCCCGAGTAGCTCGAGCTCCTACGAGCAGTACGTC. Translated: CASSPSSSSSYEQYV.

The sample holds a few counts of this clone. A much larger clone differs by one base, so this may be a read error. The rearrangement joins TRBV7-9 to TRBJ1-1; D is unclear. The V gene lost 5 bases and the J gene lost 8 bases, with 15 bases spanning the gap. Germline CDR1 and CDR2: SEHNR and FQNEAQ (reference sequence). CDR3 length: 13 residues. As DNA, the CDR3 is TGTGCCAGCAGCCAAGGAGAGGGATTCGAAGCTTTCTTT. Translated: CASSQGEGFEAFF.

This clone has just one count. The rearrangement links TRBV4-1 to TRBJ1-1, with 10 bases identical to TRBD1. The CDR3 contains 15 residues. The germline gives CDR1 MGHRA, CDR2 YSYEKL. The V gene end was trimmed by 3 bases and the J gene end by 4 bases; junction bases not matched to a gene: 5. CDR3 sequence: CASSHGTGVVTEAFF. The CDR3 DNA follows: TGCGCCAGCAGCCATGGGACAGGGGTCGTCACTGAAGCTTTCTTT.

The rearrangement links TRBV14 to TRBJ2-7; TRBD1 agrees at 8 bases. The V gene end was trimmed by 0 bases and the J gene end by 3 bases; junction bases not matched to a gene: 4. Germline V gives CDR1 SGHDN, CDR2 FVKESK. The CDR3 is 15 residues long. The CDR3 DNA reads as TGTGCCAGCAGCCAAGATGCAGGGGGCGGCTACGAGCAGTACTTC. Translated, it gives CASSQDAGGGYEQYF.

The gene calls are TRBV18 and TRBJ2-5, with 7 bases lining up with TRBD2. This CDR3 comprises 15 residues. V lost 0 bases, J lost 5 bases, and 6 bases stayed unmatched. The germline gives CDR1 KGHSH, CDR2 LQKENI. The CDR3 sequence is CASSPPAGVQETQYF. The CDR3 region has the DNA TGTGCCAGCTCACCACCCGCGGGAGTGCAGGAGACCCAGTACTTC.

CDR3 residues: CASSYGQTGSNQPQHF. The CDR3 DNA is TGTGCCAGCAGTTACGGTCAGACAGGGAGCAATCAGCCCCAGCATTTT. The gene calls are TRBV6-6 and TRBJ1-5, with TRBD1 matching 7 bases. Germline-derived CDR1 and CDR2 are MNHNY and SVGAGI (reference sequence). The CDR3 has 16 residues. With V trimmed by 2 bases and J by 1 base, 5 bases remained unmatched.

The chain joins TRBV11-2 to TRBJ2-1; the match to TRBD2 covers 12 bases. This CDR3 contains 16 residues. Germline V CDR1 and CDR2: SGHAT, FQNNGV. The J segment lost 9 bases and the V segment lost 4 bases, leaving 10 bases of the junction unmatched. The CDR3 here is CASSSMTSGSLVEQFF. The CDR3 coding sequence is TGTGCCAGCAGCTCTATGACTAGCGGGAGTCTAGTTGAGCAGTTCTTC. Complete variable domain (other parts from reference TRBV11-2 and TRBJ2-1): EAGVAQSPRYKIIEKRQSVAFWCNPISGHATLYWYQQILGQGPKLLIQFQNNGVVDDSQLPKDRFSAERLKGVDSTLKIQPAKLEDSAVYLCASSSMTSGSLVEQFFGPGTRLTVL.

The chain recombines TRBV30 with TRBJ1-5, with TRBD1 identical over 7 bases. CDR3 size: 14 residues. Trimming at V came to 2 bases and at J to 4 bases, leaving 5 bases not matched to a gene. The germline V gene encodes CDR1 GTSNPN and CDR2 SVGIG (reference sequence). CDR3 sequence: CAWSIDRVNQPQHF. The CDR3 bases are TGTGCCTGGAGTATCGACAGGGTTAATCAGCCCCAGCATTTT.

The chain links TRBV5-6 to TRBJ2-3, with 14 bases matching TRBD2. CDR1 is SGHDT, CDR2 YYEEEE, per germline. V trimming: 4 bases; J trimming: 1 base; junction bases outside the gene matches: 5. CDR3 size: 17 residues. The CDR3 region is CASSRLAGGLRTDTQYF. Written as DNA, the CDR3 is TGTGCCAGCAGCAGACTAGCGGGGGGGCTTCGCACAGATACGCAGTATTTT.

This chain uses TRBV28 with TRBJ1-5, with TRBD1 identical over 7 bases. The CDR3 totals 15 residues. Germline V gene sequence: CDR1 MDHEN, CDR2 SYDVKM. V lost 4 bases to trimming and J lost 5 bases; unmatched junction nucleotides: 8. CDR3 sequence: CASSYGTVSDQPQHF. The CDR3 DNA is TGTGCCAGCAGTTATGGGACAGTATCTGATCAGCCCCAGCATTTT.

This chain joins TRBV19 and TRBJ1-1; 9 bases line up with TRBD1. CDR3 length: 15 amino acids. J was trimmed by 5 bases and V by 2 bases; bases with no gene match: 6. Germline loops: CDR1 LNHDA, CDR2 SQIVND (reference sequence). In nucleotides, the CDR3 is TGTGCCAGTAGTATAAGTCGACAGGGGGGGACTGAAGCTTTCTTT. It is translated as CASSISRQGGTEAFF.

This clone has a single count. V usage is TRBV9 and J usage is TRBJ2-3, with 8 bases identical to TRBD2. Germline trimming cut 0 bases from V and 5 bases from J; bases unmatched to any gene: 5. Germline V gene lookup returns CDR1 SGDLS and CDR2 YYNGEE. The CDR3 contains 15 residues. CDR3 bases: TGTGCCAGCAGCGTAGACGGGAGGGCCCTAGATACGCAGTATTTT. Its translation: CASSVDGRALDTQYF.

J is TRBJ2-3 and V is TRBV7-2; 8 bases fit TRBD1. The ends lost 1 base at V and 0 bases at J; junction bases unmatched: 3. The CDR3 runs 16 residues. Per germline, CDR1 SGHTA and CDR2 FQGNSA. CDR3 sequence reads: CASSLGGTGSTDTQYF. In nucleotides, the CDR3 is TGTGCCAGCAGCTTAGGTGGGACAGGAAGCACAGATACGCAGTATTTT.

The chain recombines TRBV19 with TRBJ2-2; 8 bases fit TRBD1. Germline values: CDR1 LNHDA, CDR2 SQIVND (reference sequence). After removal of 5 bases from V and 5 bases from J, the junction contained 7 bases not matched to a gene. The CDR3 consists of 15 residues. The CDR3 sequence: CASSALGQVTGELFF. The CDR3 coding sequence is TGTGCCAGTAGTGCTTTGGGACAGGTAACCGGGGAGCTGTTTTTT.

The count of this clone is one. This chain links TRBV28 with TRBJ2-5; the match to TRBD2 covers 14 bases. The CDR3 is 20 amino acids. The germline CDR1 and CDR2 sequences are MDHEN and SYDVKM. Losses at the gene ends were 5 bases for V and 1 base for J; bases not matched to a gene: 15. CDR3 loop: CASSNSGTSGRTRLQETQYF. The CDR3 coding sequence is TGTGCCAGCAGTAACTCCGGGACTAGCGGGAGAACACGCCTCCAAGAGACCCAGTACTTC.

The chain combines TRBV5-4 with TRBJ2-7, with 7 bases identical to TRBD2. Germline V gene lookup returns CDR1 SGHNT and CDR2 YYREEE (reference sequence). V dropped 1 base and J dropped 2; count of bases not matched to a gene: 6. CDR3 length: 15 amino acids. The CDR3 reads CASSLSASGPYEQYF. In DNA form, the CDR3 reads TGTGCCAGCAGCTTGAGCGCTAGCGGACCCTACGAGCAGTACTTC. Combining the CDR3 with reference TRBV5-4 and TRBJ2-7 gives the whole variable domain ETGVTQSPTHLIKTRGQQVTLRCSSQSGHNTVSWYQQALGQGPQFIFQYYREEENGRGNFPPRFSGLQFPNYSSELNVNALELDDSALYLCASSLSASGPYEQYFGPGTRLTVT.

V and J are TRBV5-5 and TRBJ1-5, with 8 positions matching TRBD1. CDR1 SGHKS and CDR2 YYEKEE come from the germline V gene (reference sequence). The CDR3 covers 15 residues. V lost 5 bases and J lost 2; bases outside the gene matches: 6. CDR3 loop: CASSLQGGGNQPQHF. CDR3 DNA: TGTGCCAGCAGTCTACAGGGGGGGGGCAATCAGCCCCAGCATTTT.

CDR3 sequence reads: CASSRSLASAGELFF. The DNA of the CDR3 is TGCGCCAGCAGCCGGTCTCTAGCGTCCGCCGGGGAGCTGTTTTTT. The chain recombines TRBV4-1 with TRBJ2-2; maybe TRBD2 (6 bases). CDR1 is MGHRA, CDR2 YSYEKL, per germline. This CDR3 spans 15 amino acids. The V gene lost 4 bases and the J gene lost 6 bases, with 15 bases spanning the gap.

The rearrangement uses TRBV4-1 and TRBJ2-7, with D possibly TRBD1 on 5 matching bases. V was clipped by 0 bases and J by 3 bases, with 15 bases between them. Per germline, CDR1 MGHRA and CDR2 YSYEKL. The CDR3 is 16 amino acids. The CDR3 DNA reads as TGCGCCAGCAGCCAAGATGATACAGGCCTTATCTACGAGCAGTACGTC. Amino acids: CASSQDDTGLIYEQYV.

The gene calls are TRBV29-1 and TRBJ2-6; weak D call: TRBD2 (5 bases). The CDR3 covers 14 residues. Germline V CDR1 and CDR2: SQVTM, ANQGSEA. The V end was cut by 1 base, the J end by 1 base, with 5 bases between. The CDR3 nucleotides read TGCAGCGTTGAAGGAGGGTCTGGGGCCAACGTCCTGACTTTC. Translated, it gives CSVEGGSGANVLTF.

CDR3 DNA: TGCGCCAGCAGCTATAGCGGGAGGGATTCCACCGGGGAGCTGTTTTTT. Its protein product is CASSYSGRDSTGELFF. The chain joins TRBV5-1 to TRBJ2-2; TRBD2 agrees at 11 bases. This CDR3 has 16 residues. Germline CDR1 is SGHRS and CDR2 is YFSETQ. The V gene end was trimmed by 3 bases and the J gene end by 4 bases; junction bases not matched to a gene: 5.